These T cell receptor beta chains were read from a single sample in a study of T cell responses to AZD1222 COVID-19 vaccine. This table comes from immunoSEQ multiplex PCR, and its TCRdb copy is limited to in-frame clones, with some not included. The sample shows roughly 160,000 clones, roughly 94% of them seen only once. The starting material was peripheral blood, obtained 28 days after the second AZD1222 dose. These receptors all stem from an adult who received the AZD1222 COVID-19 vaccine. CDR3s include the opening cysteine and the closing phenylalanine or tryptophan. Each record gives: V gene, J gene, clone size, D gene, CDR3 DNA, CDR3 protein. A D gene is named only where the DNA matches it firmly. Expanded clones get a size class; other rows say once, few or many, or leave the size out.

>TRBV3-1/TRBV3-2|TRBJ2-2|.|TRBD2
TGTGCCAGCAGCCCGACCGGGACTAGAAACGCCGGGGAGCTGTTTTTT
CASSPTGTRNAGELFF
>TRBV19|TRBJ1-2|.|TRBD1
TGTGCCAGTATGGAGACCGGGACAGGGGAGTTTGGCTACACCTTC
CASMETGTGEFGYTF
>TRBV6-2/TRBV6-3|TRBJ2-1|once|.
TGTGCCAGCAGCCCCCGGGACAAGCAGTTCTTC
CASSPRDKQFF
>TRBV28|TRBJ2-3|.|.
TGTGCCAGCAGTTATGGGGGTACGCAGTATTTT
CASSYGGTQYF
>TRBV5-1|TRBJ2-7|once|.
TGCGCCAGCAAGCTCCCGAAGTCCTATTTCGAGCAGTACTTC
CASKLPKSYFEQYF
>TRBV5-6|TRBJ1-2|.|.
TGTGCCAGCAGCTTCCCACGACTCAGTGACTATGGCTACACCTTC
CASSFPRLSDYGYTF
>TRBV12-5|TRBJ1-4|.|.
TGTGCTAGTGGTACGCCACCGGCAAAACTGTTTTTT
CASGTPPAKLFF
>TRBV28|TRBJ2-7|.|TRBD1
TGTGCCAGCAGCCGAAAGAGAAAGGGGGCTTCCTACGAGCAGTACTTC
CASSRKRKGASYEQYF
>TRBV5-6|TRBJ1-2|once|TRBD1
TGTGCCAGCAGTTTTGACAGGGTCGATGGCTACACCTTC
CASSFDRVDGYTF
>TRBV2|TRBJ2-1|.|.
TGTGCCAGCAGACCACGGACTACCTACAATGAGCAGTTCTTC
CASRPRTTYNEQFF